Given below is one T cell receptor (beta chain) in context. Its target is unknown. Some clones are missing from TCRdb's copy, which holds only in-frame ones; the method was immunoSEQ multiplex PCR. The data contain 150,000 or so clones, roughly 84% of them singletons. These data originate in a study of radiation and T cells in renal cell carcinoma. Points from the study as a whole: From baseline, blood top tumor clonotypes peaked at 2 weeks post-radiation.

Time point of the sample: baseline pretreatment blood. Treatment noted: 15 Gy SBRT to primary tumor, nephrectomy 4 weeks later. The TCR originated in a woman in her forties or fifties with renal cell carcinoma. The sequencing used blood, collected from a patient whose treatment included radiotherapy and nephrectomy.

CDR3 nucleotides: TGTGCCAGCAGCTATACAGGGGCCGGTGTTCTAGATACGCAGTATTTT. This gives the protein CASSYTGAGVLDTQYF. The chain combines TRBV5-6 with TRBJ2-3, with TRBD1 matching 7 bases. The trim removed 3 bases at V and 5 bases at J, leaving 12 bases unmatched. The CDR3 consists of 16 residues. Per the germline V gene, CDR1 is SGHDT and CDR2 is YYEEEE.